Shown below are 24 T cell receptor beta chains from a single sample sequenced in a study of T-cell memory formation after mild COVID-19. A single record per CDR3 protein comes from TCRdb applying MiXCR to the 5' RACE reads. The sample includes 380,000 or so distinct CDR3 sequences, roughly 13% of them seen just once. The sample comprised PBMCs or a T cell subset sorted from them (not recorded which). The receptors stem from a man aged 18-30 years who had mild COVID-19 (a few samples of this study predate the infection). Cell type and time point are not known.

The chain couples TRBV9 to TRBJ2-2; TRBD2 matches 8 bases. The ends lost 0 bases at V and 4 bases at J; junction bases unmatched: 8. Germline assignment: CDR1 SGDLS and CDR2 YYNGEE. This CDR3 is built from 17 residues. The CDR3 coding sequence is TGTGCCAGCAGCGTAGATTTAGGCGGGGGGCCCACCGGGGAGCTGTTTTTT. It specifies CASSVDLGGGPTGELFF.

V usage is TRBV7-6 and J usage is TRBJ1-1; the D is unclear. Germline V lookup: CDR1 SGHVS, CDR2 FNYEAQ. Trimming took off 2 bases at V and 1 base at J, with 8 bases between the two ends. The CDR3 is 14 residues long. CDR3 sequence reads: CASSLLVGNTEAFF. The DNA of the CDR3 is TGTGCCAGCAGCTTATTAGTAGGGAACACTGAAGCTTTCTTT.

A few counts support this clonotype. The chain links TRBV7-8 to TRBJ1-5; TRBD1 is a possible D gene (5 bases). The CDR3 consists of 14 residues. Trimming removed 3 bases at V and 7 bases at J, with 13 bases between. The germline CDR1 and CDR2 sequences are SGHVS and FQNEAQ. The DNA for the CDR3 is TGTGCCAGCAGCTTCGCGACAGCCTCCCAGCCCCAGCATTTT. The encoded protein is CASSFATASQPQHF.

The chain uses TRBV6-5 and TRBJ1-2; 9 bases map to TRBD1. The germline CDR1 and CDR2 sequences are MNHEY and SVGAGI. The V segment lost 7 bases and the J segment 4 bases; nucleotides outside the gene matches: 13. The CDR3 is 16 residues long. The CDR3 protein is CASTLTGGIPSYGYTF. The CDR3 DNA follows: TGTGCCAGCACCCTGACAGGGGGAATCCCTTCCTATGGCTACACCTTC.

This clonotype appeared once. The CDR3 DNA follows: TGTGCCAGCAGCTTCAGGGGTGGCGGCACAGATACGCAGTATTTT. Translating it yields CASSFRGGGTDTQYF. The chain joins TRBV13 to TRBJ2-3; the D gene is possibly TRBD1 (6 bases). V was clipped by 3 bases and J by 1 base, with 11 bases between them. Germline values: CDR1 PRHDT, CDR2 FYEKMQ (reference sequence). This CDR3 region has 15 residues.

CDR3 sequence reads: CASSPWGGAADTQYF. Written as DNA, the CDR3 is TGCGCCAGCAGCCCCTGGGGGGGGGCGGCAGATACGCAGTATTTT. J is TRBJ2-3 and V is TRBV4-3; possibly TRBD2 for D (7 bases). V shed 4 bases and J shed 4 bases, with 15 bases lying between them. The CDR3 runs to 15 residues. CDR1 and CDR2 from the germline V gene are LGHNA and YSLEER.

This chain connects TRBV21-1 to TRBJ2-1; no DNA check was done on the table's D call, TRBD2. TRBV21-1 is described as a pseudogene. CDR3 length equals 12 residues. CDR3 amino acids: CAGLQGKDEQFF. The DNA for the CDR3 is TGTGCCGGACTACAGGGAAAGGATGAGCAGTTCTTC.

The chain links TRBV27 to TRBJ1-5, with TRBD1 matching over 9 bases. The CDR3 extends over 18 amino acids. Trimming cost V 2 bases and J 2 bases; bases outside gene matches: 10. Germline CDR1 and CDR2: MNHEY and SMNVEV (reference sequence). CDR3 loop: CASSLGDREYDGNQPQHF. In nucleotides, the CDR3 is TGTGCCAGCAGTTTAGGGGACAGGGAATATGATGGCAATCAGCCCCAGCATTTT.

The genes are TRBV20-1 and TRBJ2-7; no reliable D call. V was shortened by 3 bases and J by 2 bases, with 14 bases between the two germline ends. Germline V lookup: CDR1 DFQATT, CDR2 SNEGSKA (reference sequence). This CDR3 region has 14 residues. The CDR3 coding sequence is TGCAGTGCTAGTCTCCCTTCTTCAACCTACGAGCAGTACTTC. It encodes CSASLPSSTYEQYF.

The chain recombines TRBV6-5 with TRBJ2-7, with TRBD1 as a possible D gene (6 bases). Per the germline V gene, CDR1 is MNHEY and CDR2 is SVGAGI. The CDR3 is made up of 13 amino acids. Trimming pared 0 bases from V and 8 bases from J, leaving 11 bases between. Written as DNA, the CDR3 is TGTGCCAGCAGTTACTCGGACAGCCTCAAGCAGTACTTC. Translated, it gives CASSYSDSLKQYF.

This clonotype was seen a few times. The rearrangement uses TRBV7-6 and TRBJ2-1, with D possibly being TRBD1 (6 bases). Germline assignment: CDR1 SGHVS and CDR2 FNYEAQ. The CDR3 spans 16 residues. Trimming pared 0 bases from V and 5 bases from J, leaving 14 bases between. As DNA, the CDR3 is TGTGCCAGCAGCTTAGCTAAGGGGGAAGGGAACAATGAGCAGTTCTTC. Residues: CASSLAKGEGNNEQFF.

This clonotype was recorded a few times. V and J are TRBV7-9 and TRBJ1-6; 7 positions agree with TRBD1. The CDR3 runs 15 residues. With V trimmed by 5 bases and J by 7 bases, 8 bases remained unmatched. Germline V lookup: CDR1 SEHNR, CDR2 FQNEAQ (reference sequence). For the CDR3, the DNA is TGTGCCAGCAGCCGGGACAGTCTTGTCAATTCACCCCTCCACTTT. It codes for CASSRDSLVNSPLHF.

This clonotype has just a few counts. The rearrangement joins TRBV29-1 to TRBJ2-5, with TRBD2 identical over 8 bases. V lost 6 bases, J lost 3 bases, and 6 bases stayed unmatched. The length of the CDR3 is 13 residues. Germline CDR1 is SQVTM and CDR2 is ANQGSEA. DNA of the CDR3: TGCAGCGTCGCGACCGGGGGGGAAGAGACCCAGTACTTC. Protein sequence: CSVATGGEETQYF.

There are a few counts of this clonotype. The V call is TRBV7-6, the J call TRBJ2-1; 12 bases map to TRBD2. Germline V lookup: CDR1 SGHVS, CDR2 FNYEAQ. This CDR3 comprises 17 residues. The V segment lost 4 bases and the J segment 8 bases; nucleotides outside the gene matches: 12. CDR3: CASSSEGGTSGSHEQFF. The CDR3 nucleotides read TGTGCCAGCAGCTCTGAAGGGGGGACTAGCGGGTCCCATGAGCAGTTCTTC.

This rearrangement joins TRBV27 to TRBJ1-5; D possibly corresponds to TRBD1 (5 bases). CDR1 is MNHEY, CDR2 SMNVEV, per germline (reference sequence). The V gene lost 1 base and the J gene lost 1 base, with 8 bases spanning the gap. This CDR3 comprises 15 residues. CDR3 protein: CASSLLGDSNQPQHF. Written as DNA, the CDR3 is TGTGCCAGCAGTTTATTGGGGGACAGCAATCAGCCCCAGCATTTT.

The table lists this clonotype with a few counts. The V call is TRBV29-1, the J call TRBJ2-3; a weak D match, TRBD1 (5 bases). With 2 bases removed from V and 1 base from J, the gap between germline ends came to 13 bases. There are 15 residues in the CDR3. Germline loops: CDR1 SQVTM, CDR2 ANQGSEA. The CDR3 loop is CSVEKAGSGTDTQYF. CDR3 DNA: TGCAGCGTTGAAAAGGCAGGGTCGGGCACAGATACGCAGTATTTT.

This clonotype was counted a few times. The chain couples TRBV23-1 to TRBJ2-7, with 8 bases matching TRBD1. TRBV23-1 is known as an ORF, though its function is uncertain. V shed 1 base, J shed 5 bases, and the junction held 10 bases outside the gene matches. This CDR3 is 16 amino acids long. This chain's CDR3 is CASSQYRGYNKDEQYV. The CDR3 DNA follows: TGCGCCAGCAGTCAATACAGGGGGTATAATAAAGACGAGCAGTACGTC.

This clonotype turned up a few times. This chain uses TRBV7-9 with TRBJ1-1, with no clear D. The V end was cut by 8 bases, the J end by 11 bases, with 18 bases between. CDR1 and CDR2 (germline): SEHNR, FQNEAQ (reference sequence). The CDR3 is made up of 12 amino acids. The CDR3 DNA sequence: TGTGCCAGCTCTCCAGCCTGGGGTAGGGCTTTCTTT. This encodes CASSPAWGRAFF.

The chain employs TRBV7-2 and TRBJ1-1, with D perhaps TRBD1 (5 bases). V shed 2 bases and J shed 4 bases, with 11 bases lying between them. The CDR3 has 14 amino acids. Germline CDR1 is SGHTA and CDR2 is FQGNSA. CDR3 protein: CASSLIGGATEAFF. CDR3 coding DNA: TGTGCCAGCAGCTTAATCGGTGGGGCCACTGAAGCTTTCTTT.

This clonotype was seen ten or more times. CDR3 sequence: CASSSYRRTDTQYF. DNA of the CDR3: TGTGCCAGCAGCTCTTACCGGCGCACAGATACGCAGTATTTT. The V gene is TRBV7-2, the J gene TRBJ2-3; D gene uncertain. Germline CDR1 and CDR2: SGHTA and FQGNSA. This CDR3 spans 14 amino acids. Trimming shortened V by 4 bases and J by 1 base, and 9 bases separated the two germline ends.

The chain recombines TRBV6-5 with TRBJ2-2; D unclear. The CDR3 spans 14 residues. The V gene's germline CDR1 is MNHEY and CDR2 SVGAGI. Deletions cut 2 bases from V and 3 bases from J, with 7 bases between. As DNA, the CDR3 is TGTGCCAGCAGTTACGGCTCGTACACCGGGGAGCTGTTTTTT. This encodes CASSYGSYTGELFF.

As for this clonotype: This likely comes from a read error, as the CDR3 has no conserved phenylalanine or tryptophan at its end. The J gene is TRBJ1-1, the V gene TRBV6-2 or TRBV6-3; D is undetermined. V was shortened by 4 bases and J by 6 bases, with 9 bases between the two germline ends. CDR1 and CDR2 (germline): MNHEY, SVGEGT. The CDR3 is 12 residues long. CDR3 bases: TGTGCCAGCAGTTCTTACAGAGCTGAAGCTTTCCTT. The encoded protein is CASSSYRAEAFL.

This chain joins TRBV6-6 and TRBJ2-1, with 10 positions matching TRBD2. The germline V gene has CDR1 MNHNY and CDR2 SVGAGI (reference sequence). CDR3 length: 18 amino acids. The ends lost 2 bases at V and 2 bases at J; junction bases unmatched: 9. The CDR3 coding sequence is TGTGCCAGCAGTTACCCACGCCTAGCGGGGGACACCTACAATGAGCAGTTCTTC. Protein product: CASSYPRLAGDTYNEQFF.

The J gene is TRBJ1-2, the V gene TRBV25-1; unclear D gene. V was pared by 5 bases and J by 8 bases, with 9 bases between. The length of the CDR3 is 11 residues. Germline V gives CDR1 MGHDK, CDR2 SYGVNS. The CDR3 protein is CASSSGRGYTF. CDR3 nucleotide sequence: TGTGCCAGCAGTTCGGGAAGGGGCTACACCTTC.